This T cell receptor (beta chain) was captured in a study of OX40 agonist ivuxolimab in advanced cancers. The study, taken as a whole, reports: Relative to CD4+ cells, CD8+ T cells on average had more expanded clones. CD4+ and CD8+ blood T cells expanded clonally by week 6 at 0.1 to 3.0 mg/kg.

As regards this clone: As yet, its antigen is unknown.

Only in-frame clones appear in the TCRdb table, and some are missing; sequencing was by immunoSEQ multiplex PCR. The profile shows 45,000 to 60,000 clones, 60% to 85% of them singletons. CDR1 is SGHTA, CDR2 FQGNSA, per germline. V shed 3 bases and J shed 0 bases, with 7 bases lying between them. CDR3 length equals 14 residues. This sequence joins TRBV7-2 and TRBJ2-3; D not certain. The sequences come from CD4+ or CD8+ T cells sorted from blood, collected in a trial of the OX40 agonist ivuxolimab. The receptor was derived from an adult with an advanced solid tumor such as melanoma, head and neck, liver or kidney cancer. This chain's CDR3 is CASSFPISTDTQYF. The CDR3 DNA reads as TGTGCCAGCAGCTTCCCCATTAGCACAGATACGCAGTATTTT.